This is a list of T cell receptor beta chains from one sample in a study of shared clonotypes between healthy human individuals. Libraries were prepared by immunoSEQ multiplex PCR; TCRdb keeps only in-frame clonotypes and omits some of them. In the table there are about 490,000 clones, over 70% of which are singletons. Sequences were obtained from PBMCs. Receptors were obtained from a middle-aged woman in good health. Some clones in this sample may be carry-over from other donors' samples. Both conserved end residues are part of each CDR3. The order of the fields is clone size, V gene, J gene, CDR3 protein. Rows may omit the clone size; those that give it use once, few, many or a size class.

-,TRBV6-1,TRBJ1-5,CASSPFDRSNQPQHF
-,TRBV7-3,TRBJ2-3,CASSLRRQDTQYF
-,TRBV10-3,TRBJ1-3,CAISDGVDTIYF
-,TRBV19,TRBJ1-1,CASSSETGPRNTEAFF
-,TRBV30,TRBJ2-7,CACPSTAGVNEQYF
-,TRBV9,TRBJ2-1,CASSVGLAGEGEQFF
-,TRBV28,TRBJ2-1,CASSRAWGYNEQFF
-,TRBV4-2,TRBJ1-2,CASSQGGRGYTF
many,TRBV4-2,TRBJ2-1,CASSPGVYNEQFF
-,TRBV2,TRBJ2-7,CASSVKGEQYF
-,TRBV18,TRBJ2-5,CASSREETQYF
-,TRBV18,TRBJ1-2,CASSPPAGIDYGYTF
-,TRBV5-1,TRBJ1-3,CASSLDYVSSGNTIYF
-,TRBV10-1,TRBJ2-1,CASSESAGSSYNEQFF
-,TRBV5-6,TRBJ1-2,CASSLPGQRFYGYTF
-,TRBV19,TRBJ2-2,CASSPTPGNTGELFF
-,TRBV11-2,TRBJ2-7,CASLGTGHEQYF
-,TRBV6-1,TRBJ2-7,CASSEGLAGTYEQYF
-,TRBV9,TRBJ2-7,CASSAIAGAGYEQYF
-,TRBV5-1,TRBJ1-1,CASSPTQGRTEAFF
-,TRBV9,TRBJ2-1,CASSVRVFGTSVNEQFF
-,TRBV2,TRBJ1-3,CASTNRGSGNTIYF
-,TRBV2,TRBJ2-7,CASSEIAGGFYEQYF
-,TRBV19,TRBJ2-6,CASSAGQAKSGANVLTF
-,TRBV7-3,TRBJ1-1,CASLPSGGLYTEAFF
few,TRBV5-1,TRBJ2-2,CASSFNGNTGELFF
-,TRBV15,TRBJ2-7,CATSRVLLATYEQYF
-,TRBV7-9,TRBJ1-1,CASSLLPDTEAFF
-,TRBV9,TRBJ2-4,CASSVTGTGDIQYF
-,TRBV5-4,TRBJ1-1,CASSHRQGLNTEAFF
-,TRBV5-1,TRBJ2-5,CASSSLAGVQETQYF
-,TRBV7-9,TRBJ1-1,CASSLEGQGGTEAFF
-,TRBV5-4,TRBJ2-3,CASSGGLAGVTDTQYF
-,TRBV7-2,TRBJ1-1,CASSTSGAVVAFF
-,TRBV5-6,TRBJ2-3,CASSLAIDRDSDTQYF
-,TRBV11-2,TRBJ2-7,CASSEDSFYEQYF
-,TRBV7-8,TRBJ1-2,CASSLRGAQGTYGYTF
-,TRBV7-9,TRBJ1-1,CASTPTGAEAFF
few,TRBV28,TRBJ2-5,CASSWGGGETQYF
many,TRBV6-4,TRBJ2-1,CASSEVADPYNEQFF
-,TRBV28,TRBJ2-7,CARKVWGAEQYF
few,TRBV7-2,TRBJ2-3,CASSLALEVPTDTQYF
-,TRBV11-1,TRBJ2-2,CASSLQLADTGELFF